A selection of T cell receptor beta chains follows, all from one sample in a study of CD8+ T cells in alopecia areata. TCRdb's table, derived via immunoSEQ multiplex PCR, lists solely in-frame clones and lacks some. Of about 110,000 clones in the sample, roughly 55% were seen once. The sample here was CD8+ T cells sorted from blood, taken at week 24, from a patient treated with tofacitinib. Receptor source: a human donor with alopecia areata. CDR3s include the opening cysteine and the closing phenylalanine or tryptophan. Fields, in order: CDR3 length, V gene, D gene, J gene, clone size, CDR3 DNA, CDR3 protein. D genes are given only for firm matches. A row's size may be missing; if present it is once, few, many or a size class.

12,TRBV6-5,TRBD1,TRBJ2-7,NA,TGTGCCAGCAGCTTACAGGGGGACGAGCAGTACTTC,CASSLQGDEQYF
13,TRBV7-3,NA,TRBJ2-7,NA,TGTGCCAGCAGTATCGAGAAAGGGTACGAGCAGTACTTC,CASSIEKGYEQYF
14,TRBV30,TRBD1,TRBJ1-1,NA,TGTGCCTGGAGTATAACAGGGGGGAACACTGAAGCTTTCTTT,CAWSITGGNTEAFF
14,TRBV9,NA,TRBJ1-1,NA,TGTGCCAGCAGCTCTGGGGGGATGGACACTGAAGCTTTCTTT,CASSSGGMDTEAFF
17,TRBV4-1,NA,TRBJ1-1,NA,TGCGCCAGCAGCCAGCGTTTAAAGGGCAGGACGAACACTGAAGCTTTCTTT,CASSQRLKGRTNTEAFF
15,TRBV19,TRBD1,TRBJ1-3,few,TGTGCCAGTAGCGACACCGGACAGGAGAGAAACACCATATATTTT,CASSDTGQERNTIYF
14,TRBV6-5,NA,TRBJ2-7,few,TGTGCCAGCAGTTACATTTCCATTGGGTACGAGCAGTACTTC,CASSYISIGYEQYF
12,TRBV16,NA,TRBJ1-1,NA,TGTGCCAGCAGCCAAGGGGGGACTGAAGCTTTCTTT,CASSQGGTEAFF
17,TRBV7-6,NA,TRBJ1-1,NA,TGTGCCAGCAGCTTAGTGCTGGGAACGGGGATGAACACTGAAGCTTTCTTT,CASSLVLGTGMNTEAFF
15,TRBV29-1,NA,TRBJ1-1,NA,TGCAGCGTTGAAGTAGGACCTCTGGCTGGCACTGAAGCTTTCTTT,CSVEVGPLAGTEAFF
14,TRBV12-5,NA,TRBJ1-6,NA,TGTGCTAGTGGTTTGAGGATTGCTCATTCACCCCTCCACTTT,CASGLRIAHSPLHF
16,TRBV9,TRBD1,TRBJ2-3,NA,TGTGCCAGCAGCGTAGCCCGGGACAGTAGCACAGATACGCAGTATTTT,CASSVARDSSTDTQYF
18,TRBV15,TRBD2,TRBJ2-1,NA,TGTGCCACCAGCAGAGACCACCTAGCGGGGGAATCCTACAATGAGCAGTTCTTC,CATSRDHLAGESYNEQFF
14,TRBV5-6,TRBD1,TRBJ2-5,NA,TGTGCCAGCAGCTTCGGGACAGGGCTTGAGACCCAGTACTTC,CASSFGTGLETQYF
12,TRBV5-6,NA,TRBJ2-3,NA,TGTGCCAGCAGCGCCGGGATTCCCGGCCAGTATTTT,CASSAGIPGQYF
12,TRBV9,NA,TRBJ1-6,NA,TGTGCCAGCAGCACCCCAACAGGACCCCTCCACTTT,CASSTPTGPLHF
13,TRBV27,NA,TRBJ2-5,once,TGTGCCAGCAGTCCCGAACAGGCCTCGACCCAGTACTTC,CASSPEQASTQYF
14,TRBV30,NA,TRBJ1-1,NA,TGTGCCTGGAGTATAAGACCATTGAACACTGAAGCTTTCTTT,CAWSIRPLNTEAFF
12,TRBV19,NA,TRBJ1-1,few,TGTGCCAGTATGGACAGATACACTGAAGCTTTCTTT,CASMDRYTEAFF
13,TRBV29-1,NA,TRBJ2-5,NA,TGCAGCGTCCCAGGGGTTCTACAAGAGACCCAGTACTTC,CSVPGVLQETQYF
13,TRBV4-1,TRBD1,TRBJ2-1,many,TGCGCCAGCAGCCATTACAGGGGAAATGAGCAGTTCTTC,CASSHYRGNEQFF
16,TRBV7-9,TRBD1,TRBJ2-3,NA,TGTGCCAGCAGCGAAGAAGGTCAGGGGGTCACAGATACGCAGTATTTT,CASSEEGQGVTDTQYF
14,TRBV2,TRBD1,TRBJ1-2,NA,TGTGCCAGCAGTGAACCAGGGGGCGGCTATGGCTACACCTTC,CASSEPGGGYGYTF
11,TRBV25-1,NA,TRBJ2-2,few,TGTGCCAGCAGTGCAGCCGGGGAGCTGTTTTTT,CASSAAGELFF
17,TRBV13,NA,TRBJ1-3,NA,TGTGCCAGCAGCCACCTAGCAGGGCCAGACTCTGGAAACACCATATATTTT,CASSHLAGPDSGNTIYF
14,TRBV27,NA,TRBJ2-7,few,TGTGCCAGCAGTTTCCCCCAGGGTCCCTACGAGCAGTACTTC,CASSFPQGPYEQYF
11,TRBV29-1,NA,TRBJ2-2,few,TGCAGCGTTGACAACACCGGGGAGCTGTTTTTT,CSVDNTGELFF
16,TRBV2,TRBD2,TRBJ2-7,NA,TGTGCCAGCAGTGAATCTTTGGCTAGCGGGGACTACGAGCAGTACTTC,CASSESLASGDYEQYF
13,TRBV7-9,TRBD1,TRBJ1-1,few,TGTGCCAGCAGCCCACAGGGGGACACTGAAGCTTTCTTT,CASSPQGDTEAFF
15,TRBV27,NA,TRBJ1-1,NA,TGTGCCAGCAGTTACTTGAAGGGGGGCTACACTGAAGCTTTCTTT,CASSYLKGGYTEAFF
13,TRBV11-2,NA,TRBJ1-1,NA,TGTGCCAGCAGCTCAACCTCGAAGACTGAAGCTTTCTTT,CASSSTSKTEAFF
13,TRBV27,NA,TRBJ1-1,NA,TGTGCCAGCACCCAACACCCCAACACTGAAGCTTTCTTT,CASTQHPNTEAFF
16,TRBV13,NA,TRBJ2-1,NA,TGTGCCAGCAGCTCTGAGCAGCAGGGGAGCTACAATGAGCAGTTCTTC,CASSSEQQGSYNEQFF
11,TRBV7-2,NA,TRBJ1-2,NA,TGTGCCATGCAGGGCCCCTATGGCTACACCTTC,CAMQGPYGYTF
16,TRBV4-2,TRBD1,TRBJ2-7,few,TGTGCCAGCAGCCAAGATCAGGGTCAGGGGGTAAACGAGCAGTACTTC,CASSQDQGQGVNEQYF
15,TRBV5-6,NA,TRBJ2-1,NA,TGTGCCAGCAGCTTGACGTCACATTTCTACAATGAGCAGTTCTTC,CASSLTSHFYNEQFF
13,TRBV13,TRBD1,TRBJ2-7,NA,TGTGCCAGCGCGACAGGGGTAGGCTACGAGCAGTACTTC,CASATGVGYEQYF
15,TRBV5-1,NA,TRBJ2-7,once,TGCGCCAGCAGCTTGAGTGGTTCGGGCACCTACGAGCAGTACTTC,CASSLSGSGTYEQYF
15,TRBV30,NA,TRBJ1-1,NA,TGTGCCTCATATCCGGGCCCCTCCGGTGGCACTGAAGCTTTCTTT,CASYPGPSGGTEAFF
16,TRBV6-5,TRBD1,TRBJ1-2,NA,TGTGCCAGCAGTTACTCGATTCAGGGGGCTCGGAATGGCTACACCTTC,CASSYSIQGARNGYTF
16,TRBV7-9,NA,TRBJ2-7,NA,TGTGCCAGCAGCTTAGTAGGGGGGAGTAACTCCTACGAGCAGTACTTC,CASSLVGGSNSYEQYF
16,TRBV4-2,TRBD2,TRBJ2-3,NA,TGTGCCAGCAGCCAAGAAGCTAGCGGGGGGGCAGATACGCAGTATTTT,CASSQEASGGADTQYF
14,TRBV5-1,NA,TRBJ1-5,NA,TGCGCCAGCAGACCTGACGGTAACAATCAGCCCCAGCATTTT,CASRPDGNNQPQHF
17,TRBV4-3,TRBD1,TRBJ2-3,NA,TGCGCCAGCAGCCAAGACACGGGGGGACAGGGAACAGATACGCAGTATTTT,CASSQDTGGQGTDTQYF
13,TRBV30,TRBD2,TRBJ2-3,NA,TGTGCCTGGAGTGTAGCGGGGCCAGATACGCAGTATTTT,CAWSVAGPDTQYF
13,TRBV15,NA,TRBJ1-1,NA,TGTGCCACCAGCCTAAGAGAGAACACTGAAGCTTTCTTT,CATSLRENTEAFF
15,TRBV19,TRBD1,TRBJ2-7,NA,TGTGCCAGTAGTAGCCCCCGGGACAGCAGCTACGAGCAGTACTTC,CASSSPRDSSYEQYF
15,TRBV30,TRBD1,TRBJ1-1,NA,TGTGCCTGGAGTGTTGGGCAGGGGGTAGACACTGAAGCTTTCTTT,CAWSVGQGVDTEAFF
15,TRBV12-2,NA,TRBJ1-2,NA,TGTGCAAGTCGCTTAGGGACCAAACAGATTTATGGCTACACCTTC,CASRLGTKQIYGYTF
14,TRBV5-6,NA,TRBJ2-5,NA,TGTGCCAGCAGCTTTCAAGGCGGCCAAGAGACCCAGTACTTC,CASSFQGGQETQYF
13,TRBV6-5,NA,TRBJ1-1,NA,TGTGCCAGCAGTTACGCCATATACACTGAAGCTTTCTTT,CASSYAIYTEAFF
15,TRBV30,NA,TRBJ2-2,NA,TGTGCCTGGGGTGGGCGGGGGCCGAACACCGGGGAGCTGTTTTTT,CAWGGRGPNTGELFF
15,TRBV5-1,NA,TRBJ2-1,NA,TGCGCCAGCAGTTTGCTACTGGACGGCGACAATGAGCAGTTCTTC,CASSLLLDGDNEQFF